A single sample gave rise to the 29 T cell receptor beta chains below, sequenced in a study of cytomegalovirus exposure and HLA in healthy donors listed by TCRdb under 2017. The method was the immunoSEQ multiplex PCR assay. For the multiplex PCR, a mixture combining 60 forward primers for TCR Vbeta segments and 13 reverse primers for TCR Jbeta segments was used. TCRdb obtained this table from immuneACCESS and retained in-frame rearrangements with V and J assigned. These tables miss some clones; where compared with another copy, unresolved V genes account for less than half of the shortfall, and the remainder is unexplained. The sample table shows around 90,000 clones, and roughly 85% are seen once. The ten largest clonotypes hold less than 8% of the sample. The sequenced material came from PBMCs. The receptors here all came from a man aged 35 to 55 in good health and CMV-seropositive.

V gene TRBV9 combines with J gene TRBJ2-1; maybe TRBD2 (6 bases). Deletions cut 3 bases from V and 3 bases from J, with 19 bases between. Per the germline V gene, CDR1 is SGDLS and CDR2 is YYNGEE. The CDR3 is made up of 17 amino acids. The CDR3 loop reads CASSAKPGGRGYNEQFF. The DNA of the CDR3 is TGTGCCAGCAGCGCCAAACCCGGGGGAAGGGGCTACAATGAGCAGTTCTTC. The full variable domain, in which reference TRBV9 and TRBJ2-1 provide the parts outside the CDR3, is DSGVTQTPKHLITATGQRVTLRCSPRSGDLSVYWYQQSLDQGLQFLIQYYNGEERAKGNILERFSAQQFPDLHSELNLSSLELGDSALYFCASSAKPGGRGYNEQFFGPGTRLTVL.

The CDR3 spells CASSFGLAGEVEQFF. CDR3 bases: TGCGCCAGCAGTTTCGGACTAGCGGGAGAGGTTGAGCAGTTCTTC. The genes are TRBV5-1 and TRBJ2-1; 13 bases align to TRBD2. J lost 9 bases, V lost 5 bases, and 8 bases had no gene match. The germline V gene encodes CDR1 SGHRS and CDR2 YFSETQ. The CDR3 is 15 amino acids.

A word on this clone: Mismatch with germline at one junction end may stem from a read error. The chain combines TRBV7-9 with TRBJ1-6, with no clear D. The CDR3 sequence is 12 residues long. The germline V gene encodes CDR1 SEHNR and CDR2 FQNEAQ (reference sequence). In DNA form, the CDR3 reads TGTTCCAGCAGCTCGGCGGACTGCTCCCTCCACTTT. Translation gives CSSSSADCSLHF.

As DNA, the CDR3 is TGTGCCAGCAGCTCAAATGGACAGGGAGGTGGCTACACCTTC. Protein product: CASSSNGQGGGYTF. The genes are TRBV7-2 and TRBJ1-2, with 8 bases that match TRBD1. This CDR3 region has 14 residues. Germline-derived CDR1 and CDR2 are SGHTA and FQGNSA. With 4 bases clipped from V and 7 bases from J, the junction kept 8 bases outside the gene matches.

This chain joins TRBV19 and TRBJ2-5, with TRBD1 matching over 9 bases. Per germline, CDR1 LNHDA and CDR2 SQIVND (reference sequence). V lost 4 bases and J lost 5; bases outside the gene matches: 11. This CDR3 has 16 residues. CDR3 DNA sequence: TGTGCCAGTAGTACTCAGACAGGGGGTATTGGGGAGACCCAGTACTTC. Translated, it gives CASSTQTGGIGETQYF.

This rearrangement joins TRBV21-1 to TRBJ1-1. TRBV21-1 is a pseudogene locus. The CDR3 length is 16 residues. DNA for the CDR3: TGTGCCAGCAGCAAATATCTGCGCGGGGGCATGACTGAAGCTTTCTTT. This encodes CASSKYLRGGMTEAFF.

The chain employs TRBV19 and TRBJ2-2; 9 bases fit TRBD1. J gave up 7 bases and V 6 bases, and 6 bases lay outside the gene matches. CDR1 is LNHDA and CDR2 is SQIVND in the germline V gene (reference sequence). The CDR3 has 14 residues. The CDR3 DNA reads as TGTGCCAGTAGCCCCACAGGGGGCCTCGGGGAGCTGTTTTTT. It translates to CASSPTGGLGELFF.

The chain recombines TRBV18 with TRBJ1-5; possibly TRBD1 for D (5 bases). The CDR3 is 13 residues long. Germline V gene data show CDR1 as KGHSH and CDR2 as LQKENI. V gave up 6 bases and J gave up 6 bases, with 12 bases separating them. CDR3 in DNA: TGTGCCAGCTCGGGGGGGACGGGTCAGCCCCAGCATTTT. Encoded protein: CASSGGTGQPQHF.

The chain joins TRBV6-6 to TRBJ1-2; D is unclear. The CDR3 length is 14 residues. V was cut by 2 bases and J by 7 bases, with 14 bases left in between. The germline CDR1 and CDR2 sequences are MNHNY and SVGAGI (reference sequence). The CDR3 DNA reads TGTGCCAGCAGTTACCAAAGGGAGTTTAGTGGCTACACCTTC. This translates into CASSYQREFSGYTF.

V usage is TRBV27 and J usage is TRBJ2-6, with D perhaps TRBD2 (5 bases). CDR3 size: 17 residues. V was trimmed by 6 bases and J by 0 bases, leaving 15 bases between them. The V gene's germline CDR1 is MNHEY and CDR2 SMNVEV (reference sequence). The CDR3 spells CASRASGVLSGANVLTF. CDR3 sequence (DNA): TGTGCCAGCAGGGCCTCCGGGGTCCTCTCTGGGGCCAACGTCCTGACTTTC.

This rearrangement joins TRBV30 to TRBJ2-3, with 12 positions matching TRBD2. CDR1 and CDR2 from the germline V gene are GTSNPN and SVGIG (reference sequence). CDR3 length: 16 amino acids. Trimming removed 1 base from V and 2 bases from J; junction bases left unmatched: 4. CDR3 sequence reads: CAWSGLAGATTDTQYF. The DNA of the CDR3 is TGTGCCTGGAGTGGACTAGCGGGGGCTACCACAGATACGCAGTATTTT.

For the CDR3, the DNA is TGTGCCAGTAGTATAAGGCGAAGGAGCACCTACAATGAGCAGTTCTTC. Translating it yields CASSIRRRSTYNEQFF. This sequence joins TRBV19 and TRBJ2-1; no reliable D call. V was pared by 2 bases and J by 2 bases, with 13 bases between. The CDR3 extends over 16 amino acids. Per the germline V gene, CDR1 is LNHDA and CDR2 is SQIVND (reference sequence).

The CDR3 region is CAWSVLGYGELFF. The CDR3 nucleotides read TGTGCCTGGAGTGTACTCGGTTACGGGGAGCTGTTTTTT. This rearrangement joins TRBV30 to TRBJ2-2; D is unclear. The CDR3 has 13 amino acids. The V gene's germline CDR1 is GTSNPN and CDR2 SVGIG (reference sequence). V was pared by 0 bases and J by 7 bases, with 9 bases between. Full variable domain (rest looked up from reference TRBV30 and TRBJ2-2): SQTIHQWPATLVQPVGSPLSLECTVEGTSNPNLYWYRQAAGRGLQLLFYSVGIGQISSEVPQNLSASRPQDRQFILSSKKLLLSDSGFYLCAWSVLGYGELFFGEGSRLTVL.

The chain joins TRBV2 to TRBJ2-7; D ambiguous. V lost 7 bases and J lost 0, with 10 bases in between. Germline values: CDR1 SNHLY, CDR2 FYNNEI. This CDR3 comprises 13 residues. CDR3 amino acids: CASKWRSSYEQYF. CDR3 in DNA: TGTGCCAGCAAGTGGCGGAGCTCCTACGAGCAGTACTTC. Supplemented by reference TRBV2 and TRBJ2-7, the full variable domain reads EPEVTQTPSHQVTQMGQEVILRCVPISNHLYFYWYRQILGQKVEFLVSFYNNEISEKSEIFDDQFSVERPDGSNFTLKIRSTKLEDSAMYFCASKWRSSYEQYFGPGTRLTVT.

The V call is TRBV4-1, the J call TRBJ2-1; TRBD2 matches 12 bases. From germline, CDR1 is MGHRA and CDR2 YSYEKL. V gave up 0 bases and J gave up 9 bases; unmatched junction bases: 3. CDR3 length equals 15 residues. Here the CDR3 DNA reads TGCGCCAGCAGCCAAGATCTAGCGGGGGGGACTGAGCAGTTCTTC. Translated: CASSQDLAGGTEQFF.

This chain joins TRBV7-2 and TRBJ2-1; 8 bases line up with TRBD2. CDR3 length equals 15 residues. Germline values: CDR1 SGHTA, CDR2 FQGNSA. The J segment lost 7 bases and the V segment lost 2 bases, leaving 7 bases of the junction unmatched. This CDR3 is CASSLHGRGKNEQFF. CDR3 in DNA: TGTGCCAGCAGCTTACACGGGAGGGGGAAGAATGAGCAGTTCTTC.

The J gene is TRBJ2-3, the V gene TRBV7-9, with D possibly being TRBD2 (5 bases). Deletions cut 8 bases from V and 0 bases from J, with 12 bases between. This CDR3 is built from 14 residues. Germline V gene sequence: CDR1 SEHNR, CDR2 FQNEAQ (reference sequence). As DNA, the CDR3 is TGTGCCAGCCACGGGGATTTTAGCACAGATACGCAGTATTTT. Translated, it gives CASHGDFSTDTQYF.

Here the CDR3 reads CASSPPTSSDYSGNTIYF. The CDR3 DNA sequence: TGCGCCAGCAGCCCACCTACGTCCAGCGACTACTCTGGAAACACCATATATTTT. V usage is TRBV5-1 and J usage is TRBJ1-3; D uncertain. Germline V gene sequence: CDR1 SGHRS, CDR2 YFSETQ. Deletions cut 4 bases from V and 0 bases from J, with 20 bases between. The CDR3 is made up of 18 amino acids.

The CDR3 DNA is TGTGCCAGCAGTTACCTCGGGGAGAGCTATGGCTACACCTTC. Protein product: CASSYLGESYGYTF. The gene calls are TRBV6-6 and TRBJ1-2; D gene uncertain. CDR3 size: 14 residues. CDR1 MNHNY and CDR2 SVGAGI come from the germline V gene (reference sequence). Trimming removed 2 bases from V and 4 bases from J, with 11 bases in between.

The V and J genes are TRBV25-1 and TRBJ1-3; tentative D call: TRBD1 (5 bases). The CDR3 covers 15 residues. Germline CDR1 reads MGHDK; CDR2 reads SYGVNS. The ends were cut back, 6 bases at V and 4 bases at J, with 16 bases in the middle. The CDR3 sequence is CASRSGTEGGNTIYF. CDR3 sequence (DNA): TGTGCCAGCAGATCCGGGACTGAGGGGGGAAACACCATATATTTT.

Details on this clone: In the same sample, other DNA sequences code for this CDR3. This chain connects TRBV28 to TRBJ1-1; perhaps TRBD1 as D (5 bases). The germline CDR1 and CDR2 sequences are MDHEN and SYDVKM. V gave up 6 bases and J gave up 2 bases, with 7 bases separating them. This CDR3 has 12 amino acids. CDR3 sequence reads: CASRGGNTEAFF. As DNA, the CDR3 is TGTGCCAGCAGGGGGGGAAACACTGAAGCTTTCTTT.

This clone has a single count. The chain is built from TRBV19 and TRBJ2-7; 8 nucleotides agree with TRBD2. The CDR3 has 14 amino acids. Germline values: CDR1 LNHDA, CDR2 SQIVND (reference sequence). V lost 4 bases to trimming and J lost 2 bases; unmatched junction nucleotides: 4. The CDR3: CASSNPGGTYEQYF. The CDR3 DNA reads TGTGCCAGTAGTAATCCGGGGGGGACCTACGAGCAGTACTTC.

This clone was counted once. V gene TRBV12-5 combines with J gene TRBJ2-3; 11 bases are a match to TRBD2. Germline assignment: CDR1 LGHNT and CDR2 FRNRAP. J gave up 0 bases and V 1 base, and 3 bases lay outside the gene matches. The CDR3 sequence is 17 residues long. This CDR3 reads CASGLGLAGSSTDTQYF. CDR3 sequence (DNA): TGTGCTAGTGGTTTGGGACTAGCGGGAAGTAGCACAGATACGCAGTATTTT.

The V gene is TRBV19, the J gene TRBJ2-7, with 12 bases aligning to TRBD2. Germline assignment: CDR1 LNHDA and CDR2 SQIVND (reference sequence). CDR3 length equals 17 residues. J was trimmed by 2 bases and V by 3 bases; bases with no gene match: 8. The CDR3 loop reads CASSMGHGLAGTYEQYF. CDR3 DNA sequence: TGTGCCAGTAGTATGGGCCATGGACTAGCGGGAACCTACGAGCAGTACTTC. Supplemented by reference TRBV19 and TRBJ2-7, the full variable domain reads DGGITQSPKYLFRKEGQNVTLSCEQNLNHDAMYWYRQDPGQGLRLIYYSQIVNDFQKGDIAEGYSVSREKKESFPLTVTSAQKNPTAFYLCASSMGHGLAGTYEQYFGPGTRLTVT.

V is TRBV12-2 and J is TRBJ1-6; the DNA was not used to check the table's D call, TRBD1. TRBV12-2 constitutes a pseudogene. The length of the CDR3 is 13 residues. The CDR3 DNA follows: TGTGCAAGTCGCTTAGCCACAAGGGGATCCCTCCACTTT. It is translated as CASRLATRGSLHF.

The rearrangement links TRBV5-1 to TRBJ1-1; unclear D gene. CDR1 is SGHRS, CDR2 YFSETQ, per germline. The CDR3 extends over 15 amino acids. Trimming removed 0 bases from V and 7 bases from J, with 16 bases in between. As DNA, the CDR3 is TGCGCCAGCAGCTTGGCCGGGTCATCCTATAATGAAGCTTTCTTT. Translated: CASSLAGSSYNEAFF.

The CDR3 sequence is CASSLEVGGPQNEQFF. CDR3 sequence (DNA): TGTGCCAGCAGCTTAGAAGTGGGGGGGCCTCAGAATGAGCAGTTCTTC. The V gene is TRBV11-3, the J gene TRBJ2-1; tentative D call: TRBD2 (7 bases). Trimming left V 0 bases short and J 7 bases short, with 16 bases between. The CDR3 spans 16 residues. Germline V lookup: CDR1 SGHNT, CDR2 YENEEA. The full variable domain, completed using reference TRBV11-3 and TRBJ2-1, is EAGVVQSPRYKIIEKKQPVAFWCNPISGHNTLYWYLQNLGQGPELLIRYENEEAVDDSQLPKDRFSAERLKGVDSTLKIQPAELGDSAVYLCASSLEVGGPQNEQFFGPGTRLTVL.

The chain links TRBV11-2 to TRBJ1-2, with TRBD1 identical over 7 bases. This CDR3 has 13 residues. The germline gives CDR1 SGHAT, CDR2 FQNNGV. V shed 4 bases and J 8 bases; nucleotides not matched to a gene: 7. This CDR3 reads CASSSGGSRGYTF. The CDR3 DNA is TGTGCCAGCAGCTCAGGGGGATCTAGGGGCTACACCTTC.

The chain is built from TRBV4-1 and TRBJ2-5; 7 bases align to TRBD2. Germline V gene sequence: CDR1 MGHRA, CDR2 YSYEKL. The CDR3 extends over 16 amino acids. Losses at the gene ends were 3 bases for V and 2 bases for J; bases not matched to a gene: 9. The CDR3 region is CASSQSGASGQETQYF. DNA of the CDR3: TGCGCCAGCAGCCAGAGTGGGGCTAGCGGACAAGAGACCCAGTACTTC.